This T cell receptor beta chain was profiled in a study of beta chain features in type 1 diabetes. Investigators reverse transcribed all isolated RNA, so they sequenced expressed TCRB transcripts. The protocol was immunoSEQ multiplex PCR, while the TCRdb copy is restricted to in-frame clones and leaves out a portion. The table has about 240,000 clones, 25% to 30% seen once. The TCR was taken from a young man in good health. Sequenced material: central memory CD4+ T cells from blood.

For the CDR3, the DNA is TGTGCCAGCAGCTTAAGCGGGGGAGGCGCAGATACGCAGTATTTT. Its protein is CASSLSGGGADTQYF. The chain recombines TRBV7-9 with TRBJ2-3, with 8 nucleotides matching TRBD2. The CDR3 has 15 residues. The V gene end was trimmed by 2 bases and the J gene end by 4 bases; junction bases not matched to a gene: 5. Germline CDR1 SEHNR, CDR2 FQNEAQ (reference sequence). The variable domain in full, completed from reference TRBV7-9 and TRBJ2-3, reads DTGVSQNPRHKITKRGQNVTFRCDPISEHNRLYWYRQTLGQGPEFLTYFQNEAQLEKSRLLSDRFSAERPKGSFSTLEIQRTEQGDSAMYLCASSLSGGGADTQYFGPGTRLTVL.